Presented here are 3 T cell receptor beta chains from one specimen sequenced in a study of blood T cell repertoires in COVID-19. Profiling relied on immunoSEQ multiplex PCR, and the TCRdb table lists in-frame clones only, not all of them. The data show 200,000 to 250,000 clones, 84% seen once. Material for sequencing was PBMCs or T cells enriched from blood (not recorded which). The receptors stem from a man aged 60 to 75 who had recovered from COVID-19.

The CDR3 loop reads CASSLDSRGSYEQYF. The CDR3 nucleotides read TGCGCCAGCAGCTTGGATTCCCGGGGCTCCTACGAGCAGTACTTC. The chain recombines TRBV5-1 with TRBJ2-7; TRBD2 might be the D (5 bases). The CDR3 consists of 15 residues. CDR1 and CDR2 from the germline V gene are SGHRS and YFSETQ. The V end lost 0 bases, the J end lost 0 bases, and 10 bases lay between the germline ends.

The chain joins TRBV12-5 to TRBJ1-1; D is undetermined. Germline CDR1 LGHNT, CDR2 FRNRAP. V was pared by 7 bases and J by 4 bases, with 16 bases between. The CDR3 contains 14 residues. CDR3 DNA sequence: TGTGCTAGTGCCCAAACGGGTCGTGGCACTGAAGCTTTCTTT. This codes for CASAQTGRGTEAFF.

The rearrangement uses TRBV11-2 and TRBJ2-5, with D tentatively TRBD2 (5 bases). Germline V CDR1 and CDR2: SGHAT, FQNNGV. V shed 5 bases and J shed 11 bases, with 15 bases lying between them. The CDR3 has 12 amino acids. The CDR3 DNA is TGTGCCAGCAGCACCCGGACGGGGTTGCAGTACTTC. This gives the protein CASSTRTGLQYF.